The T cell receptor (beta chain) described here comes from a study of Tregs in tolerant kidney transplant recipients. Unstimulated Tregs (CD4+CD25+CD127-) and CD4+CD25- non-Tregs were sorted from PBMCs. This CDR3 is 13 amino acids long. The V gene lost 1 base and the J gene lost 0 bases, with 3 bases spanning the gap. Germline V gene data show CDR1 as SGDLS and CDR2 as YYNGEE. TCRdb's copy holds only in-frame clones and misses some; the assay was immunoSEQ multiplex PCR. The table lists approximately 99,000 clones, about 90% of them singletons. The TCR comes from a human donor who received a combined kidney and bone marrow transplant. The chain has TRBV9 and TRBJ2-3; D is uncertain. The specimen was CD4+ T cells from blood, collected before the transplant. The CDR3 sequence is CASSVSSTDTQYF. The DNA for the CDR3 is TGTGCCAGCAGCGTATCGAGCACAGATACGCAGTATTTT. Using reference TRBV9 and TRBJ2-3 for the parts outside the CDR3, the full variable domain is DSGVTQTPKHLITATGQRVTLRCSPRSGDLSVYWYQQSLDQGLQFLIQYYNGEERAKGNILERFSAQQFPDLHSELNLSSLELGDSALYFCASSVSSTDTQYFGPGTRLTVL.